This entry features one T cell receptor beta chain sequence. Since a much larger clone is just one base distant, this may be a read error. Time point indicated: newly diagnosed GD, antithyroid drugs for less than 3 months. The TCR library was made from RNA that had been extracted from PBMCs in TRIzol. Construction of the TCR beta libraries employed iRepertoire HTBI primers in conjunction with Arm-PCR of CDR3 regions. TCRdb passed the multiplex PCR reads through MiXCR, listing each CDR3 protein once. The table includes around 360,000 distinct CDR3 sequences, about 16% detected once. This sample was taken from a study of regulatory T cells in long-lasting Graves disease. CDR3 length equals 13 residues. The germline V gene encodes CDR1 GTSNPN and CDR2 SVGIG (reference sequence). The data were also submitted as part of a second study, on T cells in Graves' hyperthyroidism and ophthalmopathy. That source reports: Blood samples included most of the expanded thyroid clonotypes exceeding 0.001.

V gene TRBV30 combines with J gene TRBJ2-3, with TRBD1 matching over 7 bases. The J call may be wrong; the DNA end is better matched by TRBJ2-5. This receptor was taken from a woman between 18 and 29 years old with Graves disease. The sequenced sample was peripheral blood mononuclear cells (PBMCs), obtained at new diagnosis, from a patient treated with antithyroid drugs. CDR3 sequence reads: CARSVQDRSSQYF. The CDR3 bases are TGTGCCCGGAGTGTACAGGACAGGTCTTCCCAGTACTTC.